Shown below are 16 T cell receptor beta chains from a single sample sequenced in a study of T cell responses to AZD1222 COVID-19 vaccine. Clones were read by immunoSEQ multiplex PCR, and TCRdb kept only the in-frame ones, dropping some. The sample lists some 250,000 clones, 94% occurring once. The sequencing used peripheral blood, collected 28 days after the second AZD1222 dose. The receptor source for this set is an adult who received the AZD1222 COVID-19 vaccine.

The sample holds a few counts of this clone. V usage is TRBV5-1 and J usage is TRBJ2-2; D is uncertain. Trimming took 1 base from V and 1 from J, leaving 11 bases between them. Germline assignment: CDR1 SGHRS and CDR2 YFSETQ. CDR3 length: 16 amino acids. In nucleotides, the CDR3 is TGCGCCAGCAGCTTGTGGGTAGCTGGGAACACCGGGGAGCTGTTTTTT. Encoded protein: CASSLWVAGNTGELFF. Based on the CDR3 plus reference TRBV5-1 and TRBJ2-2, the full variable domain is KAGVTQTPRYLIKTRGQQVTLSCSPISGHRSVSWYQQTPGQGLQFLFEYFSETQRNKGNFPGRFSGRQFSNSRSEMNVSTLELGDSALYLCASSLWVAGNTGELFFGEGSRLTVL.

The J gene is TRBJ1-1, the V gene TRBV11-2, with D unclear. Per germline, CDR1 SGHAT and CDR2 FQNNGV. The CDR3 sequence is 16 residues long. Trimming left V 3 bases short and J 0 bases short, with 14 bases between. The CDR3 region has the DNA TGTGCCAGCAGCTTTGCTTGGGCAGGTATGAACACTGAAGCTTTCTTT. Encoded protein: CASSFAWAGMNTEAFF.

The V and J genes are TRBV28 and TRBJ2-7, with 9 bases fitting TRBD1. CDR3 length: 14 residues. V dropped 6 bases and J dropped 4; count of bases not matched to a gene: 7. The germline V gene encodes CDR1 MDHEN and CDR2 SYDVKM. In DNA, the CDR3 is TGTGCCAGCAGGGCCTCGGGACAGGGTTACGAGCAGTACTTC. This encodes CASRASGQGYEQYF.

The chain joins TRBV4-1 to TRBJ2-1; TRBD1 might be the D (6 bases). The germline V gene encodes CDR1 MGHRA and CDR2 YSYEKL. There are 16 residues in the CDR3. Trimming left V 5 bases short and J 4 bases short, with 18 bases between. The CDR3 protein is CASSANPGADYNEQFF. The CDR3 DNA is TGCGCCAGCAGCGCCAACCCAGGGGCGGATTACAATGAGCAGTTCTTC.

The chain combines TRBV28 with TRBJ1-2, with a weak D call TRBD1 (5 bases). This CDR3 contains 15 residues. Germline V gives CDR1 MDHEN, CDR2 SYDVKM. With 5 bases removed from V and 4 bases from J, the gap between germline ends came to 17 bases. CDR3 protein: CASSGTGTGTYGYTF. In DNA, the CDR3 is TGTGCCAGCAGTGGAACCGGGACGGGGACCTATGGCTACACCTTC.

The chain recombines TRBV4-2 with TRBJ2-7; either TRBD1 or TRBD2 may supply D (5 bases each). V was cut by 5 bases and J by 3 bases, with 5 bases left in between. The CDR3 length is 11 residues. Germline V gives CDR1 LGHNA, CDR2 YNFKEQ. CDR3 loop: CASSGGYEQYF. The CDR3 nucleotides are TGTGCCAGCAGCGGGGGCTACGAGCAGTACTTC.

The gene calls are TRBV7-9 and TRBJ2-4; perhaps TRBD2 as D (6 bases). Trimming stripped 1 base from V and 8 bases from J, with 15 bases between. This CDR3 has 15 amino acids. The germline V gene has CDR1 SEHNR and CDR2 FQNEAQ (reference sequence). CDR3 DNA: TGTGCCAGCAGCTTAGGGGACGGGAGAGCGGACATTCAGTACTTC. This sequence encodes CASSLGDGRADIQYF.

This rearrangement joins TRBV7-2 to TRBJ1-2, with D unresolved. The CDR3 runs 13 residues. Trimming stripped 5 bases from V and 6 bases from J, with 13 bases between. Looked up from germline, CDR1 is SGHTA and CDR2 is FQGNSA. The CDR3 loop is CASSPAILHGYTF. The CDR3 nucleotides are TGTGCCAGCAGCCCGGCCATTCTTCATGGCTACACCTTC.

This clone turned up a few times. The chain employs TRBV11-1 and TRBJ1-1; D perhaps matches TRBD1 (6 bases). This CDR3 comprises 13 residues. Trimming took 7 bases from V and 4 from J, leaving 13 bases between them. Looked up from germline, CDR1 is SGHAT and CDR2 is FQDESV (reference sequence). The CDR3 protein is CASTPWGATEAFF. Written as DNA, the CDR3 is TGTGCCAGCACCCCGTGGGGGGCCACTGAAGCTTTCTTT.

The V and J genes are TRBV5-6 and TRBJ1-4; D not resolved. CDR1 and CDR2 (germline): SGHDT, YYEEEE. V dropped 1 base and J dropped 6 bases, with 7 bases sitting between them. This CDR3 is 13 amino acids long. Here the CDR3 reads CASSLWADEKLFF. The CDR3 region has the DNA TGTGCCAGCAGCTTGTGGGCGGATGAAAAACTGTTTTTT. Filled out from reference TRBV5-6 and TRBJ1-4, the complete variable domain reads DAGVTQSPTHLIKTRGQQVTLRCSPKSGHDTVSWYQQALGQGPQFIFQYYEEEERQRGNFPDRFSGHQFPNYSSELNVNALLLGDSALYLCASSLWADEKLFFGSGTQLSVL.

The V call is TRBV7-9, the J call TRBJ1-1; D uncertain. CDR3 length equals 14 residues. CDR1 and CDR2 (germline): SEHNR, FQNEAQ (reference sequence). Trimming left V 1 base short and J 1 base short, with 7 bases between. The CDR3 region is CASSLGQSNTEAFF. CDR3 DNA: TGTGCCAGCAGCTTAGGACAATCGAACACTGAAGCTTTCTTT.

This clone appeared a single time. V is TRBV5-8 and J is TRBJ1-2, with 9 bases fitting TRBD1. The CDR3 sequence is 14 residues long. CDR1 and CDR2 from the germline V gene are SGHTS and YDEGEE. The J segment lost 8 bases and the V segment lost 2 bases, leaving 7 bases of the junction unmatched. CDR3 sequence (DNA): TGTGCCAGCAGCTTAACAGGGGGCGCATTAGGCTACACCTTC. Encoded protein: CASSLTGGALGYTF. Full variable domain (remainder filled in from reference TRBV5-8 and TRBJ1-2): EAGVTQSPTHLIKTRGQQATLRCSPISGHTSVYWYQQALGLGLQFLLWYDEGEERNRGNFPPRFSGRQFPNYSSELNVNALELEDSALYLCASSLTGGALGYTFGSGTRLTVV.

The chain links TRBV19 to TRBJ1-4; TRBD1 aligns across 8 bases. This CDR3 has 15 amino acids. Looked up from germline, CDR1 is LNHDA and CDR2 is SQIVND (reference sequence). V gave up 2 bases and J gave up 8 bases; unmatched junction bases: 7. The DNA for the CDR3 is TGTGCCAGTAGTATATTGGACAGGGCCGGGGAAAAACTGTTTTTT. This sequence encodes CASSILDRAGEKLFF.

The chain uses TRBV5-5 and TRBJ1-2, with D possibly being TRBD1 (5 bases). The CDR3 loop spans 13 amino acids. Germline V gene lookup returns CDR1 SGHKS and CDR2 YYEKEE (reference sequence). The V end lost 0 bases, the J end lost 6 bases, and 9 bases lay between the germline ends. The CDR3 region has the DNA TGTGCCAGCAGCTTGGAGGGGAACAATGGCTACACCTTC. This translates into CASSLEGNNGYTF.

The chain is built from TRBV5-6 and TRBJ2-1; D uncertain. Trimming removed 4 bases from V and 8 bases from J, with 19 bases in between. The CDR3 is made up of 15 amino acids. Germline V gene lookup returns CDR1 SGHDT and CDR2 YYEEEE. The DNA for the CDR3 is TGTGCCAGCAGCGACCGGTCCCCCCGAGGCTATGAGCAGTTCTTC. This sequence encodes CASSDRSPRGYEQFF.

Written as DNA, the CDR3 is TGTGCCAGCTCACCGAACTCGGCAACTAATGAAAAACTGTTTTTT. Encoded protein: CASSPNSATNEKLFF. The rearrangement links TRBV18 to TRBJ1-4; D is undetermined. Germline CDR1 KGHSH, CDR2 LQKENI. CDR3 size: 15 residues. The V and J ends lost 3 bases and 0 bases respectively, with 8 bases between them.